This note documents a single T cell receptor beta chain sequence. Its target is not known. The method was immunoSEQ multiplex PCR; TCRdb's version includes in-frame clones alone and lacks a portion of them. The repertoire consists of millions of clones, with 95% occurring once and the leading ten covering 0.1% to 0.15%. The data derive from a study of shared clonotypes between healthy human individuals. Study conclusions and caveats: Across a handful of donors, naive CD4 shared around 5%, naive CD8 under 4%, memory CD4 roughly 2.5%, memory CD8 about 0.4%.

Sequencing was carried out using naive CD4+ T cells sorted from blood. Described subset: CD45RA+ positively selected. This TCR derives from a man in his late teens or twenties in good health.

CDR3 in amino acids: CAISGASKGNTGELFF. The CDR3 coding sequence is TGTGCCATCAGTGGCGCTAGTAAGGGGAACACCGGGGAGCTGTTTTTT. The chain uses TRBV10-3 and TRBJ2-2; no clear D gene. V lost 4 bases and J lost 1, with 13 bases in between. The CDR3 is 16 residues long. Germline V gene data show CDR1 as ENHRY and CDR2 as SYGVKD.